The clone carrying this TCR beta chain was picked up a small number of times. Its target is not known. This sample was taken from a study of shared clonotypes between healthy human individuals. Findings and limits, study-wide: Between a few donors, naive CD4 clonotypes were shared at a level of about 5%.

For every subset, genomic DNA was evenly distributed across several immunoSEQ plates. Clones were read by immunoSEQ multiplex PCR, and TCRdb kept only the in-frame ones, dropping some. Here the sample spans some 2.3 million clones, 80% to 95% being singletons. The CDR3 loop spans 12 amino acids. The V gene's germline CDR1 is SGHAT and CDR2 FQDESV (reference sequence). V shed 4 bases and J shed 6 bases, with 9 bases lying between them. Material for sequencing was naive CD4+ T cells from PBMCs. The subset was: CD45RA+ positively selected. This chain connects TRBV11-1 to TRBJ1-1; D uncertain. The receptor was derived from a man between 18 and 29 years old in good health. Some clones in this sample may be carry-over from other donors' samples. The CDR3 DNA sequence: TGTGCCAGCAGCTCGTCGGCGTCTGAAGCTTTCTTT. It yields the protein CASSSSASEAFF.